This T cell receptor beta chain derives from a study of cytomegalovirus exposure and HLA in healthy donors (dated by TCRdb to about 2017). As for the study more broadly: According to an earlier analysis of 450 to 650 of the donors, about 180 million T cells yielded over 100 million unique TCR beta sequences and around 300 Gb of sequence data. An early release that covered some 640 HLA-typed donors contained around 330 gigabases of sequencing data and approximately 85 million unique TCR sequences. Of the 398 genotyped donors, roughly 85% fell in the genetic ancestry cluster associated with self-reported Caucasian donors. The study aimed to test whether cataloging public T cell receptors could reveal signatures of past pathogen exposure. The study profiled the T cell repertoires of 500 to 800 subjects by immunosequencing and related them to cytomegalovirus serostatus. Along with the roughly 670-subject first cohort, a separate validation cohort of over a hundred different subjects was used. To predict cytomegalovirus infection status, the study combined high-throughput TCR immunosequencing, statistical association of individual TCRs with disease status, and machine learning. A later analysis re-analyzed previously published TCR beta repertoires from 650 to 800 donors and added high-resolution HLA genotyping to study TCR occurrence patterns. Rather than drawing on any new phenotypic data, the later analysis identified candidate immune exposures from TCR beta sequences and the way those sequences occurred across donors. An earlier analysis of several hundred of the donors used high-throughput TCR beta sequencing to judge whether each TCR beta V gene segment behaved as functional or pseudogenic. Alongside the repertoire data, information on donor age, sex, ethnicity and CMV serostatus was compiled. Genome-wide SNP genotypes for about 65% of the 666 donors were used in a later genetic analysis, which treated that subset as a discovery cohort. Every discovery cohort repertoire had been produced on one sequencing platform. Both class I and class II loci were covered by HLA typing, at four-digit resolution. Typing coverage differed by locus: A, B, C, DRB1 and DQB1 were typed in roughly 629-630 donors, DQA1 in 522, DPA1 in 600 to 610, and DPB1 in around 490. Roughly 5 DR-DQ haplotypes were handled as single units for association and clustering because linkage in the cohort was strong. On average, roughly 250,000 unique TCR beta nucleotide sequences were sequenced per donor among some 420 genotyped donors of the cohort, with 15% to 20% of those sequences being non-productive.

Libraries were prepared through the immunoSEQ multiplex PCR assay. A mixture of 60 forward primers for TCR Vbeta segments and 13 reverse primers for TCR Jbeta segments was used in the multiplex PCR. A multiplex PCR assay on genomic DNA amplified the CDR3 region of rearranged TCR beta genes. On the Illumina HiSeq System, the amplified TCR beta libraries were sequenced as 87-base-pair reads. The authors' analysis ran thus. Across the 600 to 700 repertoires, a later analysis counted 80 million or so unique TCR beta chains, around 11 million of which were shared by at least two donors. To remove PCR and sequencing errors, raw reads were error-corrected and collapsed into unique sequences using a nearest-neighbor algorithm that merged closely related sequences. To assign V, D and J gene segments, CDR3 sequences were aligned to IMGT reference sequences. For a sequence to be retained, a match of at least six nucleotides was required to both a V gene segment and a J gene segment. A rearrangement was called productive if the CDR3 had no stop codons and remained in frame with V and J, and every other rearrangement was called non-productive. CDR3 was defined by IMGT convention, running from the second conserved V-encoded cysteine to the conserved J-encoded phenylalanine. The earlier analysis of fewer than 700 of the donors excluded sequences that lacked an unambiguous match to a single V gene segment. In an earlier analysis of several hundred of the donors, a V segment was called functional when productive rearrangements were above 56.7%, and segregating when the standard deviation between donors exceeded 5%. A statistical classification framework was built to diagnose cytomegalovirus status from the catalog of TCR beta chain sequences. In a later analysis, V and J genes were assigned by comparing TCR nucleotide sequences against IMGT/GENE-DB human TR gene sequences. The TCRdist pipeline was used in a later analysis to assign CDR3 sequences and most-parsimonious VDJ recombination scenarios. In a later analysis, every TCR beta chain was defined by the combination of its CDR3 amino acid sequence and its V-gene family, and reads without a unique V-gene family were dropped. A later analysis removed 500 to 600 highly shared, low-generation-probability nucleotide sequences to deal with suspected cross-contamination and a sequencing artifact. A later analysis calculated a clonal expansion index for each public chain from normalized within-repertoire ranks of inferred template counts. Generation probabilities in a later analysis came from a VDJ recombination model fitted to out-of-frame rearrangements, and those results were checked against IGoR. In a later analysis, hypergeometric tests were used to score TCR-TCR, TCR-HLA and TCR-CMV co-occurrence, with a repertoire-size bias correction applied to TCR pairs. A later analysis estimated false discovery rates by permuting HLA or CMV assignments 20 times. A later analysis grouped co-occurring TCRs with DBSCAN, adding TCRdist sequence similarity when clustering within HLA-allele-positive subsets. For co-occurrence clustering, repertoires with fewer than 30,000 or more than 120,000 public chains were excluded, along with roughly 5 repertoires with anomalous nucleotide sharing. The table comes from immuneACCESS by way of TCRdb, which keeps in-frame sequences with V and J called. Part of the clones is missing from these tables; in studies checked, under half for an unresolved V gene and the rest for unknown reasons. That table is the source of V, J and clone size, and D and trimming were worked out from the DNA. The sample table lists about 140,000 clones, 76% of them with a count of one. Clones ranked in the top ten supply less than 2% of the sample.

General findings and caveats noted by the study authors: A later analysis found that most CMV-associated TCR beta chains appeared HLA-restricted, with HLA associations seemingly driven largely by CMV exposure. According to the authors, the approach could potentially be generalized to other disease states and immunological phenotypes. In a later genetic analysis, a missense DCLRE1C variant was associated with V-gene and J-gene trimming of TCR beta chains, and the association was replicated in an independent cohort. A later genetic analysis reported fewer N-insertions in productive TCRs among donors in an Asian-associated ancestry cluster than the roughly 690-donor mean. The earlier analysis of about 600 of the donors excluded over 15 rarely observed V segments, including chromosome 9 orphons, because counts were too low. CMV serostatus was the only immune exposure information available for the cohort. Linkage disequilibrium might explain the correlated functional status among segregating V segments, but an unknown experimental factor could not be ruled out. Compared with equally common non-associated chains, HLA-associated TCR beta chains in a later analysis were more clonally expanded and had lower generation probabilities. Most TCR sequences were observed very rarely across donors, whereas some public TCRs were present in many individuals. A further reported finding was that TCR beta sequences accurately predicted the HLA-A and HLA-B alleles for most subjects in the first cohort. A few of the identified cytomegalovirus-associated TCR beta chains were confirmed in vitro to be specific for cytomegalovirus antigens. Sequencing depth was assumed to be roughly uniform across donors in the presence/absence analyses, though that assumption may not hold. The study gave a list of over 150 TCR beta chains associated with cytomegalovirus. Some IMGT-functional V segments, including TRBV6-2 and TRBV6-3, could not be told apart with the 87-base-pair reads, so those segments were excluded. Because HLA typing was unavailable for some donors at each locus, only the typed subset was used in association tests. A cluster of highly shared sequence variants was judged likely to represent a technical artifact of the sequencing pipeline. This cohort had only TCR beta chains sequenced, and the lack of alpha or paired-chain data limited which features could be detected. In a later analysis, TCR association rates were found to vary across HLA loci, with the most associated TCRs seen for DRB1 alleles and the fewest for HLA-C alleles. Cytomegalovirus status was reported to be diagnosed by the classifier with high specificity and sensitivity in both the original and validation cohorts. In an earlier analysis of 587 of the donors, most TCR beta V segments appeared in productive rearrangements about 87% or about 30% of the time, broadly matching IMGT annotations. According to a later analysis, parvovirus B19, influenza, CMV and Epstein-Barr virus appeared linked to several top co-occurrence clusters. A later analysis associated 16,951 TCR beta sequences with specific HLA alleles at a false discovery rate of 0.05. Strong co-occurrence of HLA alleles, especially DR and DQ, made assigning TCR associations to individual alleles difficult.

The germline V gene specifies SGHVS as CDR1 and FQNEAQ as CDR2. CDR3 length: 14 amino acids, cysteine to phenylalanine. Left in the record is the CDR3 DNA by itself, 42 bases read in frame from the first base. V ends up 2 bases short and J 5 bases short, with an unmatched junction base count of 4. Note on this clone: Its antigen is currently not known. The record has no base qualities; no much larger clone is one base away.

The cohort comprised under 700 healthy bone marrow donors. Cohort members were all nominally healthy when sampled, although unrecorded immune exposures were likely present. The donor tested CMV seronegative and was one of the 352 seronegative cohort members. Each donor provided a peripheral blood sample, and peripheral blood mononuclear cells were used for TCR beta sequencing. The Qiagen DNeasy Blood Extraction Kit was used to extract genomic DNA from the blood cell samples. What was sequenced was PBMCs. This chain is built from TRBV7-8 and TRBJ2-3, with 7 bases in between that match TRBD2. This receptor was obtained from a man aged 40-55 years in good health and CMV-seronegative. The nucleotide sequence is TGTGCCAGCAGCTTAACGCGCGGGAGAGATACGCAGTATTTT. It encodes CASSLTRGRDTQYF.